These 2 T cell receptor beta chains share one sample of origin, sequenced in a study of T cell responses to AZD1222 COVID-19 vaccine. Only in-frame clones appear in the TCRdb table, and some are missing; sequencing was by immunoSEQ multiplex PCR. The sample holds approximately 150,000 clones, 70% to 90% seen once. Sequenced here: peripheral blood, sampled on day 0 of AZD1222 vaccination. The receptors stem from an adult in good health.

The rearrangement joins TRBV6-2 or TRBV6-3 to TRBJ2-1; the match to TRBD2 covers 10 bases. V shed 2 bases, J shed 8 bases, and the junction held 6 bases outside the gene matches. From germline, CDR1 is MNHEY and CDR2 SVGEGT. The CDR3 consists of 15 residues. The chain's CDR3 is CASSYRTSGEDEQFF. Written as DNA, the CDR3 is TGTGCCAGCAGTTACAGGACTAGCGGAGAGGATGAGCAGTTCTTC.

This clone was seen a handful of times. V and J are TRBV2 and TRBJ1-1, with D tentatively TRBD1 (5 bases). Germline loops: CDR1 SNHLY, CDR2 FYNNEI. The CDR3 covers 11 residues. Trimming removed 4 bases from V and 11 bases from J, with 11 bases in between. CDR3 nucleotide sequence: TGTGCCAGCAGTGCCGACAGCCTTGCTTTCTTT. This encodes CASSADSLAFF.